The present entry profiles one TCR beta chain with its context. The antigen remains unidentified. The data belong to a study of cytomegalovirus exposure and HLA in healthy donors. Sequencing was performed with immunoSEQ multiplex PCR; in TCRdb, only in-frame clones are kept and a portion is missing. The sample shows 250,000 to 400,000 clones, 88% of them seen only once. Germline V gene data show CDR1 as LGHNT and CDR2 as FRNRAP. V was pared by 1 base and J by 5 bases, with 14 bases between. The CDR3 length is 15 residues. Study-level results: The classifier reportedly diagnosed cytomegalovirus status with high specificity and sensitivity.

Sequencing was carried out using PBMCs. The V gene is TRBV12-5, the J gene TRBJ1-1; a weak D match, TRBD1 (5 bases). This TCR was sampled from a man aged 25 to 40 in good health and CMV-seronegative. The CDR3 nucleotides are TGTGCTAGTGGTTTGGCCTATCCTGGGGCGACTGAAGCTTTCTTT. Translation gives CASGLAYPGATEAFF. The full variable domain, with the rest looked up from reference TRBV12-5 and TRBJ1-1, is DARVTQTPRHKVTEMGQEVTMRCQPILGHNTVFWYRQTMMQGLELLAYFRNRAPLDDSGMPKDRFSAEMPDATLATLKIQPSEPRDSAVYFCASGLAYPGATEAFFGQGTRLTVV.